This TCR beta chain was documented in a study of T-cell memory formation after mild COVID-19. Study-level information: Among the donors, TCR clusters were largely specific to each donor.

Study-level results: CD8+ contracting clones occupied EMRA, while CD4+ ones occupied mainly CM and EM.

TCRdb reprocessed the 5' RACE reads via MiXCR and lists one record per CDR3 protein. The sample lists 300,000 to 400,000 distinct CDR3 sequences, roughly an eighth occurring once. This CDR3 comprises 14 residues. V gave up 5 bases and J gave up 3 bases, with 16 bases separating them. The germline V gene has CDR1 SQVTM and CDR2 ANQGSEA. Of note for this clonotype: Its antigen is unidentified.

The sequence was obtained from a man younger than 35 who had mild COVID-19 (a few samples of this study predate the infection). Cell type and time point are not known. The sample comprised PBMCs or a T cell subset sorted from them (not recorded which). This chain connects TRBV29-1 to TRBJ1-2; D gene unclear. The CDR3 DNA reads TGCAGCGTTATACAATCGGACGGAGACTATGGCTACACCTTC. Translated: CSVIQSDGDYGYTF.